This TCR beta chain came from a study of PD-1 blockade in classical Hodgkin lymphoma. General study findings and limits: Only CD4+ TCR diversity, not CD8+, had risen significantly by C4D1. Reported baseline diversity: healthy donors highest, relapsed/refractory patients lowest. Repertoires differed for reasons still undefined, possibly disease activity or prior therapy.

Libraries were prepared by immunoSEQ multiplex PCR; TCRdb keeps only in-frame clonotypes and omits some of them. Of over 80,000 clones in the sample, around 80% were seen once. This clone was counted a few times. Its target is unknown. Documented time point: cycle 4 day 1 (C4D1), after less than 7 weeks of nivolumab. Each and every patient relapsed after autologous stem cell transplantation, and patients got differing brentuximab vedotin exposure. The germline V gene has CDR1 SGHTA and CDR2 FQGNSA. The J segment lost 7 bases and the V segment lost 3 bases, leaving 1 base of the junction unmatched. The CDR3 length is 15 residues.

The sequence came from a human donor with classical Hodgkin lymphoma. Sequencing was performed on peripheral blood mononuclear cells (PBMCs), taken before the fourth cycle of nivolumab. This chain joins TRBV7-2 and TRBJ1-6, with TRBD1 matching over 12 bases. CDR3 coding DNA: TGTGCCAGCAGCTTGGGACAGGGGGCAAATTCACCCCTCCACTTT. Amino acid sequence: CASSLGQGANSPLHF. Combining the CDR3 with reference TRBV7-2 and TRBJ1-6 gives the whole variable domain GAGVSQSPSNKVTEKGKDVELRCDPISGHTALYWYRQSLGQGLEFLIYFQGNSAPDKSGLPSDRFSAERTGGSVSTLTIQRTQQEDSAVYLCASSLGQGANSPLHFGNGTRLTVT.